This record looks at one T cell receptor beta chain sequence and its context. This clonotype came up many times. What this receptor recognizes is not known. No qualities accompany the bases; no much larger clone lies one base away. The germline V gene gives CDR1 as ENHRY and CDR2 as SYGVKD. V loses 3 bases, J loses 0 bases, and the germline ends lie 1 base apart. From the cysteine up to the phenylalanine, the CDR3 has a length of 12 residues. The retained sequence is limited to the CDR3, 36 bases, with the frame set at the first base. The data belong to a study of neurological immune-mediated disorders (dated 2019 in TCRdb). Regarding the study in general: Of the 35 or so multiple sclerosis patients, some 31 had relapsing-remitting MS and 3 had secondary progressive MS. The cohort was made up of 68 subjects, consisting of 14 HAM/TSP patients, some 35 multiple sclerosis patients and about 20 healthy controls. Longitudinal samples, technical triplicates and paired sorted CD4+ and CD8+ T-cell subsets, alongside PBMC samples, were included among the 106 TCR-beta libraries. Using UMI-based sequencing, the study compared peripheral blood TCR-beta repertoires from patients with HTLV-I-associated myelopathy (HAM/TSP), patients with multiple sclerosis, and healthy controls.

For the unsorted PBMC libraries, 2 million PBMCs were stored in RNAlater at -80 degrees C until RNA extraction and were used to generate the libraries. The multiple sclerosis patients were enrolled in a US clinical protocol that used magnetic resonance imaging to evaluate disease progression. Peripheral blood was subjected to Ficoll-Hypaque density gradient centrifugation to isolate PBMCs, which were then cryopreserved in liquid nitrogen. cDNA was synthesized by template-switch 5'RACE using a primer with a 10-nucleotide random unique molecular identifier that tagged each TCR transcript. Each sequencing run produced over 160 million TCR-beta sequences covering 15-18 subjects. The RNeasy kit was used to extract total RNA. Using the KAPA Real-time Library Amplification kit, TCR-beta VDJ regions were amplified with primers for the TCR constant region and the 5'RACE anchor. A first PCR added sample indexes and Illumina adaptors, after which a second PCR increased the library yield. After Ampure bead purification, the TCR product of roughly 650 bp was size-selected on a 2% E-gel SizeSelection system. Before pooling, library quality was checked on a Bioanalyzer, concentration was measured with Qubit, and libraries were quantified with the Kapa Library Quantification kit. Libraries were sequenced paired-end 2 x 150 bp on an Illumina HiSeq 2500. To increase sequence diversity, roughly 24-31% phiX was spiked into each library pool. As for the authors' bioinformatics: Quality-filtered reads were processed with the UMI-based MiGEC pipeline, and over 75% of raw TCR sequences were removed by the MiGEC pipeline during error correction. IMGT germline references were used for aligning VDJ genes, and each clonotype was defined as a unique CDR3 amino acid sequence together with its V-J genes. Clonal expansion, Shannon diversity and CDR3 relatedness were evaluated with VDJtools (CalcPairwiseDistances, ClusterSamples), while phylogenetic trees were built in CLCbio workbench. A clone was classed as expanded if it had 8 or more unique UMIs, a cutoff based on coefficient-of-variation modelling across technical triplicates. In-frame beta chains were kept once TCRdb had trimmed the public reads at Q25 with fastp and called clones with MiXCR. CDR3 protein sequences are deduplicated, and each keeps its most common genes and DNA. The V and J calls shown here were made by TCRdb, not taken from the authors' results. The sample contains approximately 68,000 distinct CDR3 sequences, roughly 4.4% of them found a single time. The ten largest clones represent 2.2% of the sample.

Study-level results and caveats: No identical CDR3 amino acid sequences were found to be shared among expanded clones across subjects, suggesting that TCR-beta repertoires were private in all groups. TCR clonal expansion was highest in HAM/TSP patients and lowest in MS patients, with MS patients falling below even healthy controls. Repertoires from 18 of 34 MS patients were grouped by phylogenetic analysis into a cluster of related CDR3 sequences, suggesting a possible repertoire-level signature. No association of the MS cluster with clinical or MRI features was observed, and the need for larger cohorts was stated by the authors.

Source material: PBMCs. The TCR sequence derives from a woman in her 70s with multiple sclerosis. This chain joins TRBV10-3 to TRBJ2-3; the D gene assignment is ambiguous. For the CDR3, the sequence is CAISDSTDTQYF. At the DNA level, the sequence is TGTGCCATCAGTGACAGCACAGATACGCAGTATTTT.